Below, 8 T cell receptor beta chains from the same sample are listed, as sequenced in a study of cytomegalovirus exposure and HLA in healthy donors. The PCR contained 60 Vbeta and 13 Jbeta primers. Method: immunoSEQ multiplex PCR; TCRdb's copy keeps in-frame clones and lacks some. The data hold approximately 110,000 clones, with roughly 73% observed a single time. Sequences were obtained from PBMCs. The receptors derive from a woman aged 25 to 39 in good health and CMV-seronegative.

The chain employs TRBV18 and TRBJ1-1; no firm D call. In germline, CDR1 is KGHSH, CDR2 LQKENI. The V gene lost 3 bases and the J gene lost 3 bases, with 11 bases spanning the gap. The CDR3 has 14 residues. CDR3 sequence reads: CASSPGVKDTEAFF. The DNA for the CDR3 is TGTGCCAGCTCACCCGGGGTGAAGGACACTGAAGCTTTCTTT.

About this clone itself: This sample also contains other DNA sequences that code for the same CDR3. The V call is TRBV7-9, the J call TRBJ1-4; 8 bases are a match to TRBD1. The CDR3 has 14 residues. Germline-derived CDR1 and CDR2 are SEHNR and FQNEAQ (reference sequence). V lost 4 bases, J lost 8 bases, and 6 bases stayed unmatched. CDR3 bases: TGTGCCAGCAGCTCTGGACAGGGTGGCGAAAAACTGTTTTTT. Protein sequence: CASSSGQGGEKLFF.

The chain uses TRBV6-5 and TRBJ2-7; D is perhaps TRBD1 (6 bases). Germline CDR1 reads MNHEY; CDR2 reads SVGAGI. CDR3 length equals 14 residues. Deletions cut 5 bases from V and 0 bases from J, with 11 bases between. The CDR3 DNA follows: TGTGCCAGCAGTCGGGACACATTCTCCTACGAGCAGTACTTC. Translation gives CASSRDTFSYEQYF.

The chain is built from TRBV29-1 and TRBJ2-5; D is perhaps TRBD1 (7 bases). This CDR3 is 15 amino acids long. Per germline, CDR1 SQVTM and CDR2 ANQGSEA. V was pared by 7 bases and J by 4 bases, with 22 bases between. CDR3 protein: CSATRGDSHVETQYF. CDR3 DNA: TGCAGCGCCACCAGGGGGGACAGCCATGTAGAGACCCAGTACTTC.

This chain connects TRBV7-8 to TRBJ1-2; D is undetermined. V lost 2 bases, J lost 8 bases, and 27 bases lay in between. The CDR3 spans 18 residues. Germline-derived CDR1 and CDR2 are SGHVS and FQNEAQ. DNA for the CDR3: TGTGCCAGCAGCTTAATATCGGTTGGGAGTTACCCGCGAGAGGGCTACACCTTC. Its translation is CASSLISVGSYPREGYTF.

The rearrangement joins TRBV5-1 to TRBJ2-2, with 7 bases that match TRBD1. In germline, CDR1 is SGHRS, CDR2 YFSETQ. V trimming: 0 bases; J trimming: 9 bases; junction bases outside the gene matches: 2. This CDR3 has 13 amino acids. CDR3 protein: CASSLGQGWELFF. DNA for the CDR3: TGCGCCAGCAGCTTGGGACAGGGTTGGGAGCTGTTTTTT.

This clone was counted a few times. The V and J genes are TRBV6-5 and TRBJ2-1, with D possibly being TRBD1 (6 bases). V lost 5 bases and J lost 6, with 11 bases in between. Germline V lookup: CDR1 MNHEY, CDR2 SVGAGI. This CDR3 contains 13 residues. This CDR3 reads CASSGTPFNEQFF. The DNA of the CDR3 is TGTGCCAGCAGTGGGACACCGTTCAATGAGCAGTTCTTC.

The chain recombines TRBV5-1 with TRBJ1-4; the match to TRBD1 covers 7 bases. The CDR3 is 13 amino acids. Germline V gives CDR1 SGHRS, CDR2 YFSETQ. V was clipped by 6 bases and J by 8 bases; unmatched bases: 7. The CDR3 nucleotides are TGCGCCAGCAAAAGGGGGCAGGAGGAAAAACTGTTTTTT. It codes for CASKRGQEEKLFF.